These 16 T cell receptor beta chains were sequenced from one sample in a study of blood T cell repertoires in COVID-19. Assay: immunoSEQ multiplex PCR; the TCRdb copy retains only in-frame clones and omits some. The sample holds approximately 270,000 clones, approximately 83% seen once. Sequences were obtained from PBMCs or T cells enriched from blood (not recorded which). All receptors come from a woman aged 45-65 years who had recovered from COVID-19.

The J gene is TRBJ2-1, the V gene TRBV11-2, with a weak D call TRBD2 (5 bases). The germline V gene has CDR1 SGHAT and CDR2 FQNNGV. This CDR3 has 14 residues. V was shortened by 5 bases and J by 5 bases, with 13 bases between the two germline ends. The CDR3 DNA reads TGTGCCAGCAGCCACTATGCGGGCCACAATGAGCAGTTCTTC. Its translation: CASSHYAGHNEQFF.

The rearrangement joins TRBV5-6 to TRBJ2-7; maybe TRBD1 (6 bases). Trimming removed 4 bases from V and 0 bases from J, with 11 bases in between. Germline loops: CDR1 SGHDT, CDR2 YYEEEE. The CDR3 extends over 14 amino acids. The CDR3 loop reads CASSTDRFSYEQYF. The CDR3 nucleotides read TGTGCCAGCAGCACCGACAGGTTCTCCTACGAGCAGTACTTC. Full variable domain (outside the CDR3, taken from reference TRBV5-6 and TRBJ2-7): DAGVTQSPTHLIKTRGQQVTLRCSPKSGHDTVSWYQQALGQGPQFIFQYYEEEERQRGNFPDRFSGHQFPNYSSELNVNALLLGDSALYLCASSTDRFSYEQYFGPGTRLTVT.

The chain is built from TRBV12-3 or TRBV12-4 and TRBJ1-2; D not certain. The length of the CDR3 is 12 residues. Trimming took off 5 bases at V and 4 bases at J, with 8 bases between the two ends. DNA of the CDR3: TGTGCCAGCAGTACAACACCCTATGGCTACACCTTC. Its translation: CASSTTPYGYTF.

The CDR3 DNA is TGTGCCAGTACTGAGGACAGGCTCCGAACTCTAAACACCATATATTTT. It translates to CASTEDRLRTLNTIYF. This sequence joins TRBV19 and TRBJ1-3, with TRBD1 matching 7 bases. The CDR3 length is 16 residues. Germline lookup yields CDR1 LNHDA and CDR2 SQIVND (reference sequence). The V segment lost 7 bases and the J segment 6 bases; nucleotides outside the gene matches: 15.

The chain carries TRBV18 and TRBJ1-3; D not resolved. The CDR3 length is 15 residues. V dropped 0 bases and J dropped 0 bases, with 6 bases sitting between them. Germline V gene sequence: CDR1 KGHSH, CDR2 LQKENI. DNA of the CDR3: TGTGCCAGCTCACCACCGCCAGTCTCTGGAAACACCATATATTTT. Encoded protein: CASSPPPVSGNTIYF.

The chain carries TRBV7-6 and TRBJ1-5, with 8 bases fitting TRBD1. This CDR3 spans 16 amino acids. V shed 1 base and J 5 bases; nucleotides not matched to a gene: 7. CDR1 and CDR2 from the germline V gene are SGHVS and FNYEAQ. The CDR3 spells CASSLEGAGGHQPQHF. The CDR3 DNA reads as TGTGCCAGCAGCTTAGAAGGGGCAGGGGGCCATCAGCCCCAGCATTTT.

The V gene is TRBV29-1, the J gene TRBJ2-4; TRBD2 might be the D (6 bases). Trimming took off 2 bases at V and 0 bases at J, with 8 bases between the two ends. The CDR3 spans 14 residues. Germline-derived CDR1 and CDR2 are SQVTM and ANQGSEA. The CDR3 is CSVERGTAKNIQYF. In DNA form, the CDR3 reads TGCAGCGTTGAACGGGGGACAGCCAAAAACATTCAGTACTTC. Supplemented by reference TRBV29-1 and TRBJ2-4, the full variable domain reads SAVISQKPSRDICQRGTSLTIQCQVDSQVTMMFWYRQQPGQSLTLIATANQGSEATYESGFVIDKFPISRPNLTFSTLTVSNMSPEDSSIYLCSVERGTAKNIQYFGAGTRLSVL.

J is TRBJ1-1 and V is TRBV15; the D gene is possibly TRBD1 (5 bases). V was cut by 0 bases and J by 6 bases, with 14 bases left in between. Germline V gene sequence: CDR1 LNHNV, CDR2 YYDKDF (reference sequence). The CDR3 extends over 15 amino acids. The CDR3 nucleotides are TGTGCCACCAGCAGAGATCAATGGCGGGGCGCTGAAGCTTTCTTT. It yields the protein CATSRDQWRGAEAFF.

This clone was seen only a few times. The sample holds other DNA sequences that translate to the same CDR3. This chain connects TRBV18 to TRBJ2-7; 7 bases line up with TRBD2. The CDR3 totals 14 residues. J gave up 3 bases and V 3 bases, and 5 bases lay outside the gene matches. Germline V gene data show CDR1 as KGHSH and CDR2 as LQKENI. CDR3 protein: CASSPGLVNYEQYF. In nucleotides, the CDR3 is TGTGCCAGCTCACCTGGACTAGTAAACTACGAGCAGTACTTC.

This clone was detected ten times or more. The V and J genes are TRBV6-4 and TRBJ1-2; TRBD1 might be the D (6 bases). The germline V gene has CDR1 MRHNA and CDR2 SNTAGT. This CDR3 comprises 15 residues. V gave up 3 bases and J gave up 4 bases, with 15 bases separating them. In nucleotides, the CDR3 is TGTGCCAGCAGTGAACGGGCAGGGGAACTCTATGGCTACACCTTC. Protein: CASSERAGELYGYTF.

This clone was seen more than once but under ten times. Other DNA sequences of this sample code for an identical CDR3. This chain links TRBV3-1 (or the pseudogene TRBV3-2) with TRBJ1-1; 9 nucleotides align to TRBD1. Germline CDR1 and CDR2: LGHDT and YNNKEL (reference sequence). The trim removed 4 bases at V and 1 base at J, leaving 1 base unmatched. This CDR3 has 14 residues. The CDR3 DNA sequence: TGTGCCAGCAGCCTGGGACAGGGGAACACTGAAGCTTTCTTT. Residues: CASSLGQGNTEAFF.

The rearrangement joins TRBV29-1 to TRBJ2-5; 9 nucleotides agree with TRBD1. Trimming cost V 7 bases and J 3 bases; bases outside gene matches: 3. There are 12 residues in the CDR3. CDR1 is SQVTM, CDR2 ANQGSEA, per germline. The CDR3: CSAGQGKETQYF. The CDR3 DNA reads as TGCAGCGCAGGACAGGGGAAAGAGACCCAGTACTTC. The variable domain in full, completed from reference TRBV29-1 and TRBJ2-5, reads SAVISQKPSRDICQRGTSLTIQCQVDSQVTMMFWYRQQPGQSLTLIATANQGSEATYESGFVIDKFPISRPNLTFSTLTVSNMSPEDSSIYLCSAGQGKETQYFGPGTRLLVL.

This sequence joins TRBV2 and TRBJ1-4; D is perhaps TRBD1 (6 bases). Trimming removed 5 bases from V and 5 bases from J, with 9 bases in between. Germline V lookup: CDR1 SNHLY, CDR2 FYNNEI. The CDR3 length is 13 residues. This chain's CDR3 is CASSTGTNEKLFF. CDR3 coding DNA: TGTGCCAGCAGTACCGGGACAAATGAAAAACTGTTTTTT.

This clone was found a few times. V gene TRBV9 combines with J gene TRBJ2-1; 8 bases map to TRBD2. This CDR3 spans 16 amino acids. CDR1 is SGDLS, CDR2 YYNGEE, per germline. The trim removed 6 bases at V and 5 bases at J, leaving 13 bases unmatched. This chain's CDR3 is CASNPGILAEDNEQFF. CDR3 coding DNA: TGTGCCAGCAACCCTGGAATACTAGCGGAGGACAATGAGCAGTTCTTC.

Comments on this clone: The same CDR3 also results from other DNA sequences found in this sample. The chain combines TRBV19 with TRBJ2-7, with 14 bases that match TRBD2. From germline, CDR1 is LNHDA and CDR2 SQIVND (reference sequence). The CDR3 totals 14 residues. V trimming: 5 bases; J trimming: 4 bases; junction bases outside the gene matches: 1. The CDR3, as DNA: TGTGCCAGTAGTGGGACTAGCGGGAGTTACGAGCAGTACTTC. It codes for CASSGTSGSYEQYF.

The chain recombines TRBV7-2 with TRBJ1-3, with D perhaps TRBD1 (6 bases). Trimming removed 3 bases from V and 5 bases from J, with 11 bases in between. The CDR3 has 14 residues. The V gene's germline CDR1 is SGHTA and CDR2 FQGNSA. CDR3: CASSFRDTRNTIYF. CDR3 in DNA: TGTGCCAGCAGCTTCCGGGACACCCGAAACACCATATATTTT.